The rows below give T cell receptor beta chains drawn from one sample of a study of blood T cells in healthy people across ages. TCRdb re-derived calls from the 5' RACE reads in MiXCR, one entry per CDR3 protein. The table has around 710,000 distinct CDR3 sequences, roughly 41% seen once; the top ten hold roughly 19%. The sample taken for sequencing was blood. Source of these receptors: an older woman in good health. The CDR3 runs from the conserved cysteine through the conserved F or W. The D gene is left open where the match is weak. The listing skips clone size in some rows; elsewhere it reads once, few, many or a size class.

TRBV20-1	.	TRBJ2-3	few	TGCAGTGCCAAAGGACAAGGCAGCACAGATACGCAGTATTTT	CSAKGQGSTDTQYF
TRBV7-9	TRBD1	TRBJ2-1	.	TGTGCCAGCGTCCTGGGACAGCACAATGAGCAGTTCTTC	CASVLGQHNEQFF
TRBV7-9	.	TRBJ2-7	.	TGTGCCAGCAGCCCGGACCCAGCGGAGCAGTACTTC	CASSPDPAEQYF
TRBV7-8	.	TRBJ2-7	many	TGTGCCAGCAGCTTAGGGCTTGGGGGTCGCGGCTACGAGCAGTACTTC	CASSLGLGGRGYEQYF
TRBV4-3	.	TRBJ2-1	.	TGCGCCAGCAGCCAAGGTCCGGACTACAATGAGCAGTTCTTC	CASSQGPDYNEQFF
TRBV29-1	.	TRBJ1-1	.	TGCAGCGTTGAAAACGAACTATCGGCTTTCTTT	CSVENELSAFF
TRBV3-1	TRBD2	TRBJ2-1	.	TGTGCCAGCAGCCAAGGGGCTAGCGGGACTAATGAGCAGTTCTTC	CASSQGASGTNEQFF
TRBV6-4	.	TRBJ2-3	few	TGTGCCAGCAGCCTCAGGGAATCTGGCACAGATACGCAGTATTTT	CASSLRESGTDTQYF
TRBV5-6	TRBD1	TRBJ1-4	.	TGTGCCAGCAGCCAGGACAGGGAAATGGCAAAACTGTTTTTT	CASSQDREMAKLFF
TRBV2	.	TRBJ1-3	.	TGTGCCAGCAGTGAGGAAGGACAAAGGGCTGGAAACACCATATATTTT	CASSEEGQRAGNTIYF
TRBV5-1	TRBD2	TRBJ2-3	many	TGCGCCAGCAGCTTGGCAGCGGGGGGGCTGGGAGATACGCAGTATTTT	CASSLAAGGLGDTQYF
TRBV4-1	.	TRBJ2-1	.	TGCGCCAGCAGCTTCCAGGGCTCGGGGTGCAATGAGCAGTTCTTC	CASSFQGSGCNEQFF
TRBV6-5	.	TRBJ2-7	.	TGTGCCAGCAGTTACTCTGGGGCGGACCCCCGGGGCGAGCAGTACTTC	CASSYSGADPRGEQYF
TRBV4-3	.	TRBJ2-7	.	TGCGCCAGCAGCCAAGATCCACTCACTACCTACGAGCAGTACTTC	CASSQDPLTTYEQYF
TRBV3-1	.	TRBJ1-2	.	TGTGCCAGCAACCAAGGCCGGGGGTGGGATGGCTACACCTTC	CASNQGRGWDGYTF
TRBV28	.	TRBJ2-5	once	TGTGCCAGCCAAAACAGGGATGTCCTTAGGCAGCAGTACTTC	CASQNRDVLRQQYF
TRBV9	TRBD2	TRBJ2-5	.	TGTGCCAGCAGCATGGGACTAGCGGGGCCTCCCCACAATGAGCAGTACTTC	CASSMGLAGPPHNEQYF